The 27 T cell receptor beta chains given below trace back to one sample, sequenced in a study of tumor-infiltrating lymphocytes in primary liver carcinoma. With approximately 500 ng total RNA as template and a constant-region primer, TCR beta cDNA was made. Nested multiplex PCR, run for three rounds with slightly modified ARM-PCR, yielded TCR beta libraries. PCR rounds one and two used TRBV1-TRBV30 forward primers with a C-beta reverse primer for 10 cycles each. TCRdb re-called the multiplex PCR reads through MiXCR, storing one row per CDR3 protein. The sample shows 310,000 or so distinct CDR3 sequences, 58% of them seen only once. In addition to blood RNA drawn from unsorted whole blood, germline DNA was extracted. The sequenced sample was peripheral blood. The receptors were gathered from a woman under 40 with primary liver carcinoma and hepatitis B virus infection.

This clonotype was counted a few times. CDR3 DNA sequence: TGTGCCAGCAGTTTAAGGGACGAGCCCCAGCATTTT. Residues: CASSLRDEPQHF. V is TRBV28 and J is TRBJ1-5; tentatively, D is TRBD1 (5 bases). Trimming cost V 2 bases and J 8 bases, with 7 bases left between them. This CDR3 contains 12 residues. The V gene's germline CDR1 is MDHEN and CDR2 SYDVKM. Full variable domain (outside the CDR3, taken from reference TRBV28 and TRBJ1-5): DVKVTQSSRYLVKRTGEKVFLECVQDMDHENMFWYRQDPGLGLRLIYFSYDVKMKEKGDIPEGYSVSREKKERFSLILESASTNQTSMYLCASSLRDEPQHFGDGTRLSIL.

The V call is TRBV6-2 or TRBV6-3, the J call TRBJ1-5; D is unclear. V shed 7 bases and J shed 7 bases, with 23 bases lying between them. Germline V gene data show CDR1 as MNHEY and CDR2 as SVGEGT. The CDR3 extends over 16 amino acids. The CDR3 sequence: CASNPFIGEVRQPQHF. The DNA for the CDR3 is TGTGCCAGCAATCCCTTCATAGGTGAGGTACGGCAGCCCCAGCATTTT.

In the case of this clonotype: Just one base apart from a much larger clone, this may be a read error. This sequence joins TRBV6-1 and TRBJ1-3, with unresolved D. The germline V gene has CDR1 MNHNS and CDR2 SASEGT. V shed 2 bases and J shed 3 bases, with 11 bases lying between them. The CDR3 covers 15 residues. CDR3 DNA: TGTGCCAGCAGTGAACTGCTGGGATTTGGAAACACCATATATTTT. It yields the protein CASSELLGFGNTIYF.

The chain combines TRBV29-1 with TRBJ2-1; 12 bases fit TRBD2. The CDR3 totals 13 residues. Germline assignment: CDR1 SQVTM and CDR2 ANQGSEA. V gave up 5 bases and J gave up 9 bases; unmatched junction bases: 5. The DNA of the CDR3 is TGCAGCGTTAGACTAGCGGGAGTAACTGAGCAGTTCTTC. It codes for CSVRLAGVTEQFF.

Comment on this clonotype: The junction does not match germline at one end; this may be a read error. The CDR3, as DNA: TGTGCCAGCAGCATAGATCTGAGCAGACCTGAAGCTTTCTTT. Protein sequence: CASSIDLSRPEAFF. The rearrangement joins TRBV11-2 to TRBJ1-1; D gene ambiguous. CDR1 and CDR2 (germline): SGHAT, FQNNGV. The CDR3 extends over 14 amino acids.

This clonotype was detected ten times or more. The V gene is TRBV11-3, the J gene TRBJ2-1; 11 nucleotides agree with TRBD2. The CDR3 runs to 15 residues. V was clipped by 5 bases and J by 2 bases; unmatched bases: 2. The V gene's germline CDR1 is SGHNT and CDR2 YENEEA. DNA of the CDR3: TGTGCCAGCAGCCTTAGCGGGAGGGCCTACAATGAGCAGTTCTTC. Translating gives CASSLSGRAYNEQFF.

As concerns this clonotype: A single base separates this from a much larger clone, so it may be a read error. The chain has TRBV12-3 or TRBV12-4 and TRBJ1-5, with a possible D match to TRBD1 (5 bases). This CDR3 comprises 15 residues. As DNA, the CDR3 is TGTGCCAGCAGTTTAGCGGGGGGTAGCAATCAGCTCCAGCATTTT. Translating it yields CASSLAGGSNQLQHF.

The J gene is TRBJ2-1, the V gene TRBV7-9; the D gene is possibly TRBD2 (7 bases). Per germline, CDR1 SEHNR and CDR2 FQNEAQ (reference sequence). Trimming removed 6 bases at V and 2 bases at J, with 20 bases between. This CDR3 is 17 amino acids long. In DNA, the CDR3 is TGTGCCAGCAGGCGCGACGGGCGGGGGCCGACCTACAATGAGCAGTTCTTC. This gives the protein CASRRDGRGPTYNEQFF.

This clonotype was counted only a few times. The germline gene is not matched at one end of the junction; a read error may be the cause. The rearrangement joins TRBV7-8 to TRBJ2-7; 10 nucleotides agree with TRBD1. The germline V gene has CDR1 SGHVS and CDR2 FQNEAQ. The CDR3 consists of 15 residues. This CDR3 is CASSLADRGIYEQYF. In nucleotides, the CDR3 is TGTGCCAGTAGCTTAGCGGACAGGGGGATATACGAGCAGTACTTC.

This rearrangement joins TRBV5-1 to TRBJ2-5; D not certain. The CDR3 runs 12 residues. V lost 7 bases, J lost 2 bases, and 9 bases lay in between. Germline CDR1 is SGHRS and CDR2 is YFSETQ. This CDR3 reads CASYSQQETQYF. The CDR3 bases are TGCGCCAGCTACTCACAGCAAGAGACCCAGTACTTC.

The chain has TRBV6-5 and TRBJ2-5; D is ambiguous. The CDR3 runs 15 residues. V lost 6 bases and J lost 2, with 16 bases in between. In germline, CDR1 is MNHEY, CDR2 SVGAGI. CDR3 region: CASSHDYGVQETQYF. CDR3 in DNA: TGTGCCAGCAGCCATGATTACGGCGTTCAAGAGACCCAGTACTTC.

This clonotype has ten or more counts. The chain couples TRBV6-6 to TRBJ2-3, with 7 bases that match TRBD1. The CDR3 runs 15 residues. Unmatched junction bases numbered 6, after V lost 2 bases and J lost 4 bases. CDR1 is MNHNY and CDR2 is SVGAGI in the germline V gene (reference sequence). This CDR3 reads CASSYPEQGPDTQYF. DNA of the CDR3: TGTGCCAGCAGTTACCCAGAACAGGGGCCAGATACGCAGTATTTT.

CDR3 bases: TGTGCCAGCAGCTTAGTTCTCTCGGGCCCCGATGACGAGCAGTACTTC. Residues: CASSLVLSGPDDEQYF. The V gene is TRBV11-2, the J gene TRBJ2-7; no reliable D call. Trimming stripped 1 base from V and 5 bases from J, with 18 bases between. The CDR3 spans 16 residues. The germline V gene has CDR1 SGHAT and CDR2 FQNNGV.

On this clonotype: One junction end disagrees with the germline gene, perhaps due to a read error. The chain employs TRBV11-2 and TRBJ2-1, with TRBD1 matching over 9 bases. The CDR3 runs to 18 residues. Germline V gene sequence: CDR1 SGHAT, CDR2 FQNNGV. This chain's CDR3 is CVSSLESVGTGRYNEQFF. In DNA, the CDR3 is TGTGTCAGCAGCTTAGAAAGTGTCGGGACAGGGAGATACAATGAGCAGTTCTTC.

Notes on this clonotype: Since a much larger clone is just one base distant, this may be a read error. The chain employs TRBV5-5 and TRBJ2-3; D is ambiguous. V was shortened by 6 bases and J by 1 base, with 18 bases between the two germline ends. The germline gives CDR1 SGHKS, CDR2 YYEKEE (reference sequence). The CDR3 extends over 16 amino acids. CDR3 region: CASIDARSRGTDTQYF. DNA of the CDR3: TGTGCCAGCATCGACGCCCGGTCCCGAGGCACAGATACGCAGTATTTT.

The CDR3: CASSPIIALSTDTQYF. CDR3 in DNA: TGTGCCAGCAGTCCCATCATAGCGTTAAGCACAGATACGCAGTATTTT. The chain couples TRBV12-3 or TRBV12-4 to TRBJ2-3, with a weak D call TRBD2 (5 bases). CDR3 length: 16 residues. Trimming pared 5 bases from V and 0 bases from J, leaving 15 bases between.

The genes are TRBV28 and TRBJ1-5; D possibly corresponds to TRBD1 (6 bases). V was cut by 1 base and J by 4 bases, with 11 bases left in between. The CDR3 contains 15 residues. Germline loops: CDR1 MDHEN, CDR2 SYDVKM. The CDR3 DNA follows: TGTGCCAGCAGTTTATTGGCAGGGGAAAATCAGCCCCAGCATTTT. It codes for CASSLLAGENQPQHF.

This clonotype was detected a few times. The chain has TRBV5-5 and TRBJ2-1; tentatively, D is TRBD2 (6 bases). Per germline, CDR1 SGHKS and CDR2 YYEKEE (reference sequence). V lost 0 bases, J lost 12 bases, and 16 bases lay in between. There are 14 residues in the CDR3. This CDR3 reads CASSLVGSGGTQFF. Written as DNA, the CDR3 is TGTGCCAGCAGCTTGGTGGGCTCCGGAGGGACGCAGTTCTTC.

This clonotype was counted only a few times. The J gene is TRBJ2-7, the V gene TRBV28, with 8 bases that match TRBD2. V trimming: 5 bases; J trimming: 3 bases; junction bases outside the gene matches: 6. Germline V gives CDR1 MDHEN, CDR2 SYDVKM. The CDR3 spans 14 residues. The CDR3 protein is CASSIPGGNYEQYF. The CDR3 DNA reads TGTGCCAGCAGTATCCCGGGGGGGAACTACGAGCAGTACTTC. The full variable domain, its missing parts supplied by reference TRBV28 and TRBJ2-7, is DVKVTQSSRYLVKRTGEKVFLECVQDMDHENMFWYRQDPGLGLRLIYFSYDVKMKEKGDIPEGYSVSREKKERFSLILESASTNQTSMYLCASSIPGGNYEQYFGPGTRLTVT.

This clonotype has a handful of counts. The rearrangement links TRBV14 to TRBJ2-7; 7 positions agree with TRBD2. Trimming cost V 4 bases and J 6 bases; bases outside gene matches: 12. The CDR3 contains 15 residues. Germline values: CDR1 SGHDN, CDR2 FVKESK. DNA for the CDR3: TGTGCCAGCAGCCCCGTGGGGGGGACCCCGGCCGAGCAGTACTTC. The encoded protein is CASSPVGGTPAEQYF.

This chain connects TRBV4-3 to TRBJ2-1, with TRBD2 matching over 9 bases. Germline lookup yields CDR1 LGHNA and CDR2 YSLEER. The CDR3 runs 17 residues. V lost 2 bases and J lost 9; bases outside the gene matches: 14. The CDR3 loop is CASSQSLFSGRGSEQFF. In DNA form, the CDR3 reads TGCGCCAGCAGCCAAAGCCTATTTAGCGGGAGAGGTAGTGAGCAGTTCTTC.

The chain has TRBV7-2 and TRBJ2-1; tentatively, D is TRBD2 (5 bases). The CDR3 length is 14 residues. Trimming removed 3 bases at V and 3 bases at J, with 9 bases between. Germline V gene data show CDR1 as SGHTA and CDR2 as FQGNSA. This CDR3 reads CASSFGGHYNEQFF. Here the CDR3 DNA reads TGTGCCAGCAGCTTCGGCGGGCACTACAATGAGCAGTTCTTC.

In its sample, this clonotype was seen many times. J is TRBJ2-1 and V is TRBV6-6; 9 bases are shared with TRBD2. The CDR3 has 16 residues. The junction had 11 bases not matched to a gene; V was cut back by 7 bases and J by 4 bases. CDR1 and CDR2 (germline): MNHNY, SVGAGI (reference sequence). The DNA for the CDR3 is TGTGCCAGCACCCCAAGGGCTAGCGGGACTTACAATGAGCAGTTCTTC. It codes for CASTPRASGTYNEQFF.

This chain connects TRBV24-1 to TRBJ2-2; TRBD1 or TRBD2 may be the D gene (5 bases each). Trimming cost V 7 bases and J 4 bases, with 15 bases left between them. The germline gives CDR1 KGHDR, CDR2 SFDVKD. The CDR3 runs to 15 residues. The CDR3 protein is CATRTGRAGTGELFF. CDR3 DNA sequence: TGTGCCACCAGAACAGGCAGGGCGGGCACCGGGGAGCTGTTTTTT.

As for this clonotype: A much larger clone lies a single base off, so this may be a read error. This rearrangement joins TRBV4-2 to TRBJ1-6, with TRBD1 identical over 7 bases. Germline V gene lookup returns CDR1 LGHNA and CDR2 YNFKEQ. The ends lost 1 base at V and 8 bases at J; junction bases unmatched: 8. The CDR3 is 16 residues long. CDR3 in DNA: TGTGCCAGCAGCCAAGCTGCGACAGGGACCGATTCACCCCTCCACTTT. Translated: CASSQAATGTDSPLHF.

The chain is built from TRBV5-1 and TRBJ1-2; D not resolved. The CDR3 spans 14 residues. The V gene's germline CDR1 is SGHRS and CDR2 YFSETQ. The V end was cut by 1 base, the J end by 4 bases, with 11 bases between. For the CDR3, the DNA is TGCGCCAGCAGCTTGACCACAGATCGCTATGGCTACACCTTC. Protein product: CASSLTTDRYGYTF.

Concerning this clonotype itself: Since a much larger clone is just one base distant, this may be a read error. The conserved final phenylalanine or tryptophan is absent from the CDR3, which likely points to a read error. V gene TRBV12-3 or TRBV12-4 combines with J gene TRBJ1-6; weak D call: TRBD1 (6 bases). The CDR3 is made up of 15 amino acids. V lost 3 bases, J lost 13 bases, and 19 bases lay in between. The CDR3 region has the DNA TGTGCCAGCAGTTTTAGCCCGGACAGCCATTTTCCCCTCCACGTT. Protein product: CASSFSPDSHFPLHV.